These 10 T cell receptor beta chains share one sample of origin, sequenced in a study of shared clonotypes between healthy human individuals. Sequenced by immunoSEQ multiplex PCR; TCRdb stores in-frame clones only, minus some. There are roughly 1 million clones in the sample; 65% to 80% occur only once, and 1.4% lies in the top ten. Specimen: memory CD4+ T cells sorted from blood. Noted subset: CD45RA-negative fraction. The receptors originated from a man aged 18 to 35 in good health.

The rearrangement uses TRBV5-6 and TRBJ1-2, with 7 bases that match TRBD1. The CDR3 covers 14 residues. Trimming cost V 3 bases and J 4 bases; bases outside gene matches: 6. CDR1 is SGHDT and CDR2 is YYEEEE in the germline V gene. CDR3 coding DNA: TGTGCCAGCAGCTCTCAGGGGGGAGGCTATGGCTACACCTTC. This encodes CASSSQGGGYGYTF.

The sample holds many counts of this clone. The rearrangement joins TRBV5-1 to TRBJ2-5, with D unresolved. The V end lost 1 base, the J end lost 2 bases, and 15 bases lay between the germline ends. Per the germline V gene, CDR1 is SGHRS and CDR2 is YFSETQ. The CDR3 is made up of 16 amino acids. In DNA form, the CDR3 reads TGCGCCAGCAGCTTGAGGTCGGGCCCTACGCAAGAGACCCAGTACTTC. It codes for CASSLRSGPTQETQYF.

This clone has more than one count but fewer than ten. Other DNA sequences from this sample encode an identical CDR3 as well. The DNA for the CDR3 is TGTGTCTGCGGCAGGGGAGGAACTGAAGCTTTCTTT. It translates to CVCGRGGTEAFF. The rearrangement links TRBV30 to TRBJ1-1, with D perhaps matching TRBD1 (6 bases). CDR3 length equals 12 residues. CDR1 and CDR2 (germline): GTSNPN, SVGIG (reference sequence).

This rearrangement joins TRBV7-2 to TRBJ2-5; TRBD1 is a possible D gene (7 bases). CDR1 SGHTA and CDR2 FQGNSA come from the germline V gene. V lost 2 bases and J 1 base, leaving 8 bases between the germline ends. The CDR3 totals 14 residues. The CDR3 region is CASSLQGGQETQYF. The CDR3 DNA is TGTGCCAGCAGCTTACAGGGGGGCCAAGAGACCCAGTACTTC. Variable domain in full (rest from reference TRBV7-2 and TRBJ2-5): GAGVSQSPSNKVTEKGKDVELRCDPISGHTALYWYRQSLGQGLEFLIYFQGNSAPDKSGLPSDRFSAERTGGSVSTLTIQRTQQEDSAVYLCASSLQGGQETQYFGPGTRLLVL.

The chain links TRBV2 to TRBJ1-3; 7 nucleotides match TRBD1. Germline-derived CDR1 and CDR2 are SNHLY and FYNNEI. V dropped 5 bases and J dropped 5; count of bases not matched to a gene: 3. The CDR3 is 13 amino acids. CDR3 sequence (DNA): TGTGCCAGCAGTCCGACAGGGCGAAACACCATATATTTT. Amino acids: CASSPTGRNTIYF.

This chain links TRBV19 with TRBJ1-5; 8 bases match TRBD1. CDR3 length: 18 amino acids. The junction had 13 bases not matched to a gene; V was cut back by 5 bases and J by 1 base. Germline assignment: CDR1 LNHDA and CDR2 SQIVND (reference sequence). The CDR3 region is CASSGENRGRVSNQPQHF. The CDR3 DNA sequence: TGTGCCAGTAGTGGGGAAAACAGGGGGAGAGTGAGCAATCAGCCCCAGCATTTT.

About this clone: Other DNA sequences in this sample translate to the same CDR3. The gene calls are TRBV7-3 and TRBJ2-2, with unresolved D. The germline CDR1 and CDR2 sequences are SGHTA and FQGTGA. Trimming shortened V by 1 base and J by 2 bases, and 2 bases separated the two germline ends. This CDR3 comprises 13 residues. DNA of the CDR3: TGTGCCAGCAGCTTAAAAAACACCGGGGAGCTGTTTTTT. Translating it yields CASSLKNTGELFF.

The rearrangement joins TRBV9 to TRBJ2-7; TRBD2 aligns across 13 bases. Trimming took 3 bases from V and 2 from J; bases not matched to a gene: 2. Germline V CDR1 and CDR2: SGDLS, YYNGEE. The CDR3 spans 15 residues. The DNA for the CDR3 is TGTGCCAGCAGCGAGGGACTAGCGGGGACCTACGAGCAGTACTTC. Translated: CASSEGLAGTYEQYF.

The CDR3 DNA sequence: TGTGCCAGCTCGAACCAGCGGACTAGCGGAAGCGAGCAGTACTTC. It yields the protein CASSNQRTSGSEQYF. The V call is TRBV18, the J call TRBJ2-7; 10 bases line up with TRBD2. J gave up 6 bases and V 6 bases, and 11 bases lay outside the gene matches. There are 15 residues in the CDR3. Looked up from germline, CDR1 is KGHSH and CDR2 is LQKENI.

As DNA, the CDR3 is TGTGCCTGGGTGGCGACAGGGGAGATCCGAGCTTTCTTT. Its translation is CAWVATGEIRAFF. The chain links TRBV30 to TRBJ1-1, with 8 bases that match TRBD1. This CDR3 contains 13 residues. Germline loops: CDR1 GTSNPN, CDR2 SVGIG (reference sequence). The V segment lost 5 bases and the J segment 10 bases; nucleotides outside the gene matches: 12.